These 15 T cell receptor beta chains originate from one sample sequenced in a study of blood T cells in healthy people across ages. Next came a second PCR, run for about 7 to 12 cycles, which used a sample-barcoded 5' primer along with a J-beta primer mix. One entry per CDR3 protein, called by TCRdb with MiXCR from the 5' RACE reads. Of some 550,000 distinct CDR3 sequences listed, roughly 48% are singletons. The sequencing sample was made of blood. These receptors originate from a man at least 80 years old in good health.

The chain employs TRBV20-1 and TRBJ1-1, with 9 bases fitting TRBD1. J was trimmed by 0 bases and V by 1 base; bases with no gene match: 3. CDR1 DFQATT and CDR2 SNEGSKA come from the germline V gene (reference sequence). The CDR3 consists of 15 residues. In DNA form, the CDR3 reads TGCAGTGCTAGAGGAGGACAGGGGATGAACACTGAAGCTTTCTTT. Translating it yields CSARGGQGMNTEAFF.

This clonotype has more than one count but fewer than ten. The chain has TRBV7-9 and TRBJ2-7; D gene ambiguous. V lost 2 bases and J lost 1, with 9 bases in between. The CDR3 sequence is 14 residues long. The germline CDR1 and CDR2 sequences are SEHNR and FQNEAQ (reference sequence). CDR3 DNA sequence: TGTGCCAGCAGCTTACTCATAGATTCCTACGAGCAGTACTTC. Its translation: CASSLLIDSYEQYF.

This clonotype was picked up a small number of times. The rearrangement links TRBV4-2 to TRBJ2-7; D could derive from TRBD1 or TRBD2 (5 bases each). Germline CDR1 and CDR2: LGHNA and YNFKEQ. The germline V and J ends were trimmed by 2 bases and 4 bases, with 15 bases remaining between them. This CDR3 is 15 amino acids long. Here the CDR3 reads CASSQMGTSGYEQYF. CDR3 sequence (DNA): TGTGCCAGCAGCCAAATGGGGACGTCGGGGTACGAGCAGTACTTC.

The rearrangement joins TRBV12-3 or TRBV12-4 to TRBJ2-7; D unresolved. The J call may be incorrect, as the DNA end agrees better with TRBJ2-5. The CDR3 contains 11 residues. Here the CDR3 reads CASSFQSTQYF. The CDR3 nucleotides are TGTGCCAGCAGTTTTCAGTCGACCCAGTACTTC.

The chain couples TRBV7-3 to TRBJ2-7, with 8 positions matching TRBD1. The CDR3 has 14 amino acids. Germline CDR1 SGHTA, CDR2 FQGTGA. The ends lost 2 bases at V and 5 bases at J; junction bases unmatched: 5. The CDR3 reads CASSLSRGHNEQYF. The CDR3 region has the DNA TGTGCCAGCAGCTTATCCAGGGGGCATAACGAGCAGTACTTC.

The chain employs TRBV10-3 and TRBJ1-2; no clear D. The V and J ends lost 9 bases and 5 bases respectively, with 19 bases between them. Per germline, CDR1 ENHRY and CDR2 SYGVKD. The CDR3 spans 14 residues. CDR3 nucleotide sequence: TGTGCCATAAACCCAGAACGGGGAGGATATGGCTACACCTTC. The encoded protein is CAINPERGGYGYTF.

A single count supports this clonotype. The chain has TRBV11-2 and TRBJ2-4, with D perhaps assigned TRBD1 or TRBD2 (5 bases each). The J call is doubtful: the DNA matches TRBJ2-7 better. The length of the CDR3 is 16 residues. Germline V gene lookup returns CDR1 SGHAT and CDR2 FQNNGV. CDR3 DNA: TGTGCCAGCAGCTCCGAGAGGGGCCCCATTCGGGTCGAGCAGTACTTC. Translated, it gives CASSSERGPIRVEQYF.

Concerning this clonotype: The junction departs from germline at one end; a sequencing error may be responsible. The rearrangement joins TRBV10-3 to TRBJ1-2; D remains unclear. Germline V lookup: CDR1 ENHRY, CDR2 SYGVKD. This CDR3 contains 15 residues. As DNA, the CDR3 is TGTGCCCTCAGTGAGTCGGAGACACAGAACTATGGCTACACCTTC. Protein: CALSESETQNYGYTF.

The V gene is TRBV7-2, the J gene TRBJ1-5; D ambiguous. CDR1 and CDR2 from the germline V gene are SGHTA and FQGNSA. V lost 5 bases to trimming and J lost 7 bases, with 15 bases between them. The CDR3 length is 14 residues. The CDR3 nucleotides read TGTGCCAGCAGCCGGGTGAGAAGGGAACAGCCCCAGCATTTT. Protein product: CASSRVRREQPQHF.

This clonotype was picked up many times. The V gene is TRBV6-6, the J gene TRBJ2-7, with 8 bases that match TRBD2. With 7 bases clipped from V and 4 bases from J, the junction kept 6 bases outside the gene matches. Germline lookup yields CDR1 MNHNY and CDR2 SVGAGI (reference sequence). This CDR3 has 13 residues. The chain's CDR3 is CASMRGERYEQYF. The DNA for the CDR3 is TGTGCCAGCATGCGGGGGGAGAGGTACGAGCAGTACTTC.

The chain recombines TRBV5-1 with TRBJ2-3, with TRBD2 matching over 11 bases. Germline CDR1 is SGHRS and CDR2 is YFSETQ. V lost 3 bases, J lost 5 bases, and 5 bases stayed unmatched. The CDR3 is 15 residues long. As DNA, the CDR3 is TGCGCCAGCAGCTGTCCCGGGACTAGCGGAGATACGCAGTATTTT. Translated, it gives CASSCPGTSGDTQYF. Supplemented by reference TRBV5-1 and TRBJ2-3, the full variable domain reads KAGVTQTPRYLIKTRGQQVTLSCSPISGHRSVSWYQQTPGQGLQFLFEYFSETQRNKGNFPGRFSGRQFSNSRSEMNVSTLELGDSALYLCASSCPGTSGDTQYFGPGTRLTVL.

This clonotype was detected a few times. The V gene is TRBV28, the J gene TRBJ2-5; possibly TRBD1 or TRBD2 for D (5 bases each). CDR1 is MDHEN, CDR2 SYDVKM, per germline. The V end lost 7 bases, the J end lost 11 bases, and 17 bases lay between the germline ends. This CDR3 is built from 12 residues. CDR3 nucleotides: TGTGCCAGCAATAGGGGTGGAAGGGAGCAGTACTTC. This encodes CASNRGGREQYF.

V usage is TRBV6-1 and J usage is TRBJ1-4; D call uncertain. Trimming took off 2 bases at V and 3 bases at J, with 10 bases between the two ends. The V gene's germline CDR1 is MNHNS and CDR2 SASEGT. The CDR3 runs 15 residues. CDR3 nucleotide sequence: TGTGCCAGCAGTGAAAGCGGGGTAGCTAATGAAAAACTGTTTTTT. This sequence encodes CASSESGVANEKLFF.

Note on this clonotype: Because the CDR3 is missing its conserved closing phenylalanine or tryptophan, this is likely a read error. The chain combines TRBV7-3 with TRBJ2-1; D is possibly TRBD2 (6 bases). Germline lookup yields CDR1 SGHTA and CDR2 FQGTGA. CDR3 length: 15 amino acids. Trimming stripped 2 bases from V and 7 bases from J, with 15 bases between. The CDR3 nucleotides read TGTGCCAGCAGCTTAGGTTCGGGAGCAACGAATGAGCAGTTCCTC. Protein: CASSLGSGATNEQFL.

This clonotype was recorded many times. The rearrangement joins TRBV12-3 or TRBV12-4 to TRBJ2-7; 7 nucleotides match TRBD1. V shed 3 bases and J 2 bases; nucleotides not matched to a gene: 7. The CDR3 runs to 15 residues. CDR3 nucleotide sequence: TGTGCCAGCAGTTTTCCGACAGGGAGTACCTACGAGCAGTACTTC. It codes for CASSFPTGSTYEQYF.